A single sample is the source of the 16 T cell receptor beta chains below, sequenced in a study of cytomegalovirus exposure and HLA in healthy donors. The PCR used 60 Vbeta and 13 Jbeta primers. Assay: immunoSEQ multiplex PCR; the TCRdb copy retains only in-frame clones and omits some. This sample has 46,000 or so clones, with about 60% found just once. Sequencing was done on a sample of PBMCs. Receptors were obtained from a man in his sixties in good health and CMV-seropositive.

The sample holds a few counts of this clone. J is TRBJ2-5 and V is TRBV5-6; TRBD1 is a possible D gene (5 bases). CDR1 and CDR2 from the germline V gene are SGHDT and YYEEEE. V lost 0 bases and J lost 5, with 14 bases in between. This CDR3 has 15 amino acids. CDR3 loop: CASSLEGLLRETQYF. The DNA for the CDR3 is TGTGCCAGCAGCTTGGAGGGGCTCCTGAGGGAGACCCAGTACTTC.

This chain joins TRBV25-1 and TRBJ1-6; D gene uncertain. Trimming shortened V by 7 bases and J by 4 bases, and 8 bases separated the two germline ends. The CDR3 consists of 13 residues. Germline V gene lookup returns CDR1 MGHDK and CDR2 SYGVNS. CDR3 protein: CASTKAYNSPLHF. CDR3 DNA: TGTGCCAGCACGAAAGCTTATAATTCACCCCTCCACTTT.

This chain uses TRBV5-4 with TRBJ2-7; 8 bases line up with TRBD1. Germline V gene sequence: CDR1 SGHNT, CDR2 YYREEE (reference sequence). Trimming at V came to 4 bases and at J to 5 bases, leaving 5 bases not matched to a gene. This CDR3 has 13 residues. CDR3: CASSLGQGDEQYF. The CDR3 DNA reads TGTGCCAGCAGCCTAGGACAGGGTGACGAGCAGTACTTC. Looking up the rest from reference TRBV5-4 and TRBJ2-7 gives the full variable domain: ETGVTQSPTHLIKTRGQQVTLRCSSQSGHNTVSWYQQALGQGPQFIFQYYREEENGRGNFPPRFSGLQFPNYSSELNVNALELDDSALYLCASSLGQGDEQYFGPGTRLTVT.

V and J are TRBV10-2 and TRBJ2-7; 11 positions match TRBD1. The CDR3 runs 16 residues. CDR1 is WSHSY, CDR2 SAAADI, per germline. J lost 4 bases, V lost 4 bases, and 9 bases had no gene match. CDR3 residues: CASSVVYGQGAYEQYF. CDR3 DNA sequence: TGCGCCAGCAGTGTGGTCTACGGACAGGGGGCTTACGAGCAGTACTTC.

The chain recombines TRBV27 with TRBJ1-1; D remains unclear. Germline V gene sequence: CDR1 MNHEY, CDR2 SMNVEV (reference sequence). V lost 6 bases and J 0 bases, leaving 17 bases between the germline ends. The CDR3 is 16 amino acids. CDR3 in DNA: TGTGCCAGCAGCCGATCTGGGCTATATTTGAACACTGAAGCTTTCTTT. Translation gives CASSRSGLYLNTEAFF.

This chain uses TRBV15 with TRBJ2-5; 13 bases fit TRBD2. Germline CDR1 and CDR2: LNHNV and YYDKDF (reference sequence). CDR3 size: 15 residues. V lost 7 bases to trimming and J lost 3 bases; unmatched junction nucleotides: 5. CDR3 sequence reads: CATTTGTSGKETQYF. The CDR3 bases are TGTGCCACCACGACCGGGACTAGCGGGAAAGAGACCCAGTACTTC.

CDR3 sequence reads: CASSHWGQGFAFF. CDR3 bases: TGTGCCAGCAGCCATTGGGGACAGGGGTTTGCTTTCTTT. V and J are TRBV14 and TRBJ1-1; 10 nucleotides line up with TRBD1. V trimming: 3 bases; J trimming: 11 bases; junction bases outside the gene matches: 6. Germline V lookup: CDR1 SGHDN, CDR2 FVKESK. The CDR3 runs 13 residues.

This clone was seen a handful of times. Other DNA sequences in the sample encode the same CDR3. J is TRBJ2-7 and V is TRBV7-9; 7 bases align to TRBD1. Unmatched junction bases numbered 7, after V lost 5 bases and J lost 3 bases. From germline, CDR1 is SEHNR and CDR2 FQNEAQ (reference sequence). The CDR3 covers 14 residues. CDR3 region: CASSHRDRNYEQYF. In DNA form, the CDR3 reads TGTGCCAGCAGCCACCGGGACAGAAACTACGAGCAGTACTTC.

The gene calls are TRBV5-4 and TRBJ2-3; D not certain. V lost 4 bases, J lost 3 bases, and 15 bases lay in between. The germline gives CDR1 SGHNT, CDR2 YYREEE (reference sequence). The CDR3 covers 15 residues. The CDR3 loop is CASSAATSGTDTQYF. The CDR3 nucleotides read TGTGCCAGCAGCGCGGCGACCTCTGGGACAGATACGCAGTATTTT.

This chain connects TRBV18 to TRBJ2-5; the D is unclear. Per germline, CDR1 KGHSH and CDR2 LQKENI. The CDR3 runs to 13 residues. The germline V and J ends were trimmed by 6 bases and 4 bases, with 12 bases remaining between them. As DNA, the CDR3 is TGTGCCAGCTCCCCAAGGAGAGGAGAGACCCAGTACTTC. This encodes CASSPRRGETQYF.

The V gene is TRBV7-3, the J gene TRBJ2-3; 7 bases align to TRBD1. This CDR3 spans 15 amino acids. Trimming at V came to 5 bases and at J to 2 bases, leaving 7 bases not matched to a gene. Looked up from germline, CDR1 is SGHTA and CDR2 is FQGTGA. The CDR3 sequence: CASSQGQSNTDTQYF. The DNA of the CDR3 is TGTGCCAGCAGCCAGGGACAGTCAAACACAGATACGCAGTATTTT.

The table lists this clone with a few counts. V is TRBV1 and J is TRBJ2-7; the DNA was not used to check the table's D call, TRBD2. TRBV1 is a documented pseudogene. The CDR3 is made up of 19 amino acids. The CDR3 DNA reads as TGCACCAGCAGCCAAGATGAAGGACTAGCGGGAGAGACCTCCTACGAGCAGTACTTC. Residues: CTSSQDEGLAGETSYEQYF.

V usage is TRBV21-1 and J usage is TRBJ2-7; TRBD2 was called by the table and not checked on the DNA. TRBV21-1 is a listed pseudogene. The length of the CDR3 is 12 residues. CDR3 bases: TGTGCCAGGAAAGCGGGAACCTACGAGCAGTACTTC. Protein product: CARKAGTYEQYF.

In its sample, this clone was seen a few times. This CDR3 is CAIRGRGDHGYTF. The CDR3 region has the DNA TGTGCCATCCGGGGCCGGGGGGACCATGGCTACACCTTC. The chain uses TRBV2 and TRBJ1-2; tentative D call: TRBD1 (5 bases). Germline assignment: CDR1 SNHLY and CDR2 FYNNEI. The CDR3 consists of 13 residues. V was pared by 10 bases and J by 6 bases, with 18 bases between.

This chain connects TRBV4-2 to TRBJ2-7, with a possible D match to TRBD1 (5 bases). The V end was cut by 3 bases, the J end by 7 bases, with 7 bases between. The germline CDR1 and CDR2 sequences are LGHNA and YNFKEQ. The CDR3 contains 11 residues. CDR3 region: CASSQGREQYF. The CDR3 DNA sequence: TGTGCCAGCAGCCAGGGGCGTGAGCAGTACTTC.

This clone has a single count. V gene TRBV6-5 combines with J gene TRBJ1-2, with 8 bases fitting TRBD1. J lost 6 bases, V lost 5 bases, and 8 bases had no gene match. The CDR3 sequence is 14 residues long. CDR1 and CDR2 (germline): MNHEY, SVGAGI. CDR3: CASSPPGGINGYTF. Here the CDR3 DNA reads TGTGCCAGCAGTCCTCCAGGGGGCATCAATGGCTACACCTTC.